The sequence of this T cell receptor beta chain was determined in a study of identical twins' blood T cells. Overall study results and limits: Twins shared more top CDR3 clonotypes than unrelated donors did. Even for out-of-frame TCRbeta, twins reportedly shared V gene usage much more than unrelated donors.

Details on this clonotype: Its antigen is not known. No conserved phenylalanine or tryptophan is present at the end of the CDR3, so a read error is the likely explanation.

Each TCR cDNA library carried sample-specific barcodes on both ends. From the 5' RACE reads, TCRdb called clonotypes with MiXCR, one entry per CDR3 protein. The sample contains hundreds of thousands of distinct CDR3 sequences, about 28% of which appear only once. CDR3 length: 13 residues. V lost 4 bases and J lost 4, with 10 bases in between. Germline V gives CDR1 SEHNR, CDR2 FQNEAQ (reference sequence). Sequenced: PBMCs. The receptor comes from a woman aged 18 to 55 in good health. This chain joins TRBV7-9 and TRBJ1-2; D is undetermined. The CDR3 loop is CASSYFGPYGYTL. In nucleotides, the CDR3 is TGTGCCAGCAGCTATTTCGGCCCCTATGGCTACACCCTC.